Each of the 21 T cell receptor beta chains below was sequenced from the same sample in a study of cytomegalovirus exposure and HLA in healthy donors. Use of 60 Vbeta and 13 Jbeta primers characterized the PCR. Only in-frame clones appear in the TCRdb table, and some are missing; sequencing was by immunoSEQ multiplex PCR. The sample contains about 220,000 clones, around four fifths of which appear only once. Sequenced input: PBMCs. The source is a boy between 2 and 10 years old in good health and CMV-seronegative.

The V call is TRBV2, the J call TRBJ2-7; 7 nucleotides align to TRBD2. Germline assignment: CDR1 SNHLY and CDR2 FYNNEI. The CDR3 length is 15 residues. The ends lost 2 bases at V and 2 bases at J; junction bases unmatched: 6. This chain's CDR3 is CASSERSGTAYEQYF. In nucleotides, the CDR3 is TGTGCCAGCAGTGAACGGAGCGGGACCGCCTACGAGCAGTACTTC.

The chain employs TRBV6-5 and TRBJ2-7, with 10 bases matching TRBD1. V gave up 6 bases and J gave up 4 bases; unmatched junction bases: 9. Germline loops: CDR1 MNHEY, CDR2 SVGAGI. The CDR3 spans 15 residues. The DNA of the CDR3 is TGTGCCAGCAGCCTGGGGGGACAGGGGTTGTACGAGCAGTACTTC. Protein product: CASSLGGQGLYEQYF.

J is TRBJ2-7 and V is TRBV5-1, with TRBD1 identical over 11 bases. This CDR3 has 13 residues. Germline-derived CDR1 and CDR2 are SGHRS and YFSETQ. The CDR3 region has the DNA TGCGCTAGCCGGGACAGGGGGACCTACGAGCAGTACTTC. Translating it yields CASRDRGTYEQYF.

V usage is TRBV2 and J usage is TRBJ2-7, with D possibly being TRBD1 (6 bases). This CDR3 has 12 residues. Germline V lookup: CDR1 SNHLY, CDR2 FYNNEI. V lost 9 bases to trimming and J lost 5 bases, with 14 bases between them. The CDR3 loop is CARKTGNNEQYF. CDR3 in DNA: TGTGCCAGAAAAACAGGGAACAACGAGCAGTACTTC.

This clone was detected only a few times. The V gene is TRBV29-1, the J gene TRBJ1-1, with 10 bases matching TRBD1. J was trimmed by 8 bases and V by 4 bases; bases with no gene match: 1. The CDR3 runs 11 residues. Germline V gene lookup returns CDR1 SQVTM and CDR2 ANQGSEA. CDR3 sequence (DNA): TGCAGCGTTGGGGACAGGGGAGAAGCTTTCTTT. Residues: CSVGDRGEAFF.

This chain joins TRBV7-9 and TRBJ2-6; 7 nucleotides align to TRBD1. The CDR3 has 17 residues. Germline CDR1 reads SEHNR; CDR2 reads FQNEAQ (reference sequence). V trimming: 9 bases; J trimming: 6 bases; junction bases outside the gene matches: 17. CDR3 coding DNA: TGTGCCAGTCAGAGTAGGGACAGCGACACCCAGGCCAACGTCCTGACTTTC. It translates to CASQSRDSDTQANVLTF. Variable domain in full (rest from reference TRBV7-9 and TRBJ2-6): DTGVSQNPRHKITKRGQNVTFRCDPISEHNRLYWYRQTLGQGPEFLTYFQNEAQLEKSRLLSDRFSAERPKGSFSTLEIQRTEQGDSAMYLCASQSRDSDTQANVLTFGAGSRLTVL.

This clone was seen only once. The chain carries TRBV7-2 and TRBJ1-2; D is unclear. The CDR3 sequence is 16 residues long. Trimming cost V 4 bases and J 1 base, with 16 bases left between them. The germline gives CDR1 SGHTA, CDR2 FQGNSA. The CDR3 sequence: CASSSTDAGFNYGYTF. The CDR3 nucleotides are TGTGCCAGCAGCTCTACCGATGCGGGATTTAACTATGGCTACACCTTC.

The chain is built from TRBV5-1 and TRBJ2-4, with TRBD2 matching over 10 bases. Germline CDR1 and CDR2: SGHRS and YFSETQ. V gave up 4 bases and J gave up 0 bases; unmatched junction bases: 16. This CDR3 contains 20 residues. CDR3 sequence reads: CASSPRPVASGRLAKNIQYF. In DNA, the CDR3 is TGCGCCAGCAGCCCCCGCCCCGTGGCTAGCGGGAGACTAGCCAAAAACATTCAGTACTTC.

This sequence joins TRBV5-4 and TRBJ1-2; 10 bases are a match to TRBD1. The germline V gene has CDR1 SGHNT and CDR2 YYREEE (reference sequence). The CDR3 runs 15 residues. V trimming: 4 bases; J trimming: 3 bases; junction bases outside the gene matches: 6. CDR3 in DNA: TGTGCCAGCAGCCAAGGGACAGGGGCTGACTATGGCTACACCTTC. It translates to CASSQGTGADYGYTF.

V and J are TRBV6-4 and TRBJ1-2, with 7 bases fitting TRBD1. Germline CDR1 and CDR2: MRHNA and SNTAGT. After removal of 6 bases from V and 4 bases from J, the junction contained 8 bases not matched to a gene. The length of the CDR3 is 14 residues. CDR3 loop: CASRPGTASYGYTF. CDR3 in DNA: TGTGCCAGCAGACCCGGGACAGCGAGCTATGGCTACACCTTC.

The sample holds a few counts of this clone. V usage is TRBV10-3 and J usage is TRBJ1-1, with D perhaps TRBD1 (5 bases). The CDR3 loop spans 13 amino acids. Per the germline V gene, CDR1 is ENHRY and CDR2 is SYGVKD. V dropped 6 bases and J dropped 5 bases, with 13 bases sitting between them. The CDR3 coding sequence is TGTGCCATCAGCCCCAGGGAAGGAACTGAAGCTTTCTTT. This encodes CAISPREGTEAFF.

V is TRBV27 and J is TRBJ2-1, with D unresolved. Germline assignment: CDR1 MNHEY and CDR2 SMNVEV (reference sequence). The CDR3 extends over 12 amino acids. With 1 base removed from V and 9 bases from J, the gap between germline ends came to 7 bases. CDR3 in DNA: TGTGCCAGCAGTTTATTGAACGGTGAGCAGTTCTTC. It yields the protein CASSLLNGEQFF.

The chain joins TRBV19 to TRBJ1-1, with 11 bases identical to TRBD1. Germline V gene sequence: CDR1 LNHDA, CDR2 SQIVND (reference sequence). The CDR3 is made up of 14 amino acids. V lost 4 bases to trimming and J lost 5 bases; unmatched junction nucleotides: 3. CDR3 DNA sequence: TGTGCCAGTAGTAGGGGACAGGGGGAGACTGAAGCTTTCTTT. Translating it yields CASSRGQGETEAFF.

This clone was recorded a few times. The chain combines TRBV6-5 with TRBJ1-1; 7 nucleotides align to TRBD1. The V gene's germline CDR1 is MNHEY and CDR2 SVGAGI. The V segment lost 8 bases and the J segment 7 bases; nucleotides outside the gene matches: 4. The CDR3 loop spans 11 amino acids. The CDR3 sequence: CASGRQGEAFF. The CDR3 region has the DNA TGTGCCAGCGGGAGACAGGGTGAAGCTTTCTTT.

V gene TRBV30 combines with J gene TRBJ2-1; 8 nucleotides agree with TRBD2. Germline V gene lookup returns CDR1 GTSNPN and CDR2 SVGIG (reference sequence). This CDR3 has 13 amino acids. Trimming cost V 2 bases and J 7 bases; bases outside gene matches: 4. CDR3 sequence (DNA): TGTGCCTGGAGTAGGGCTAGCGGGAATGAGCAGTTCTTC. This sequence encodes CAWSRASGNEQFF.

The chain uses TRBV9 and TRBJ1-1; 7 bases fit TRBD1. The CDR3 is made up of 17 amino acids. Trimming took 0 bases from V and 2 from J; bases not matched to a gene: 10. Germline V gene data show CDR1 as SGDLS and CDR2 as YYNGEE. CDR3: CASSVALNRGENTEAFF. CDR3 bases: TGTGCCAGCAGCGTAGCCCTCAACAGGGGTGAAAACACTGAAGCTTTCTTT.

This clone was counted a few times. The rearrangement joins TRBV6-4 to TRBJ1-1, with a possible D match to TRBD1 (5 bases). Trimming left V 7 bases short and J 1 base short, with 13 bases between. Germline V lookup: CDR1 MRHNA, CDR2 SNTAGT. The CDR3 covers 14 residues. CDR3 residues: CASKATQGNTEAFF. CDR3 sequence (DNA): TGTGCCAGCAAAGCAACTCAGGGGAACACTGAAGCTTTCTTT.

This clone was counted between two and nine times. This chain connects TRBV30 to TRBJ1-1; 9 nucleotides line up with TRBD1. This CDR3 contains 18 residues. Germline loops: CDR1 GTSNPN, CDR2 SVGIG (reference sequence). V trimming: 3 bases; J trimming: 3 bases; junction bases outside the gene matches: 17. For the CDR3, the DNA is TGTGCCTGGAGCCCTCCCGACAGGGGGAGTATGCATTACACTGAAGCTTTCTTT. This sequence encodes CAWSPPDRGSMHYTEAFF. Complete variable domain (other parts from reference TRBV30 and TRBJ1-1): SQTIHQWPATLVQPVGSPLSLECTVEGTSNPNLYWYRQAAGRGLQLLFYSVGIGQISSEVPQNLSASRPQDRQFILSSKKLLLSDSGFYLCAWSPPDRGSMHYTEAFFGQGTRLTVV.

The rearrangement uses TRBV13 and TRBJ2-3; 7 bases agree with TRBD2. This CDR3 is 14 amino acids long. Trimming cost V 4 bases and J 4 bases; bases outside gene matches: 5. Per the germline V gene, CDR1 is PRHDT and CDR2 is FYEKMQ (reference sequence). Here the CDR3 reads CASSSGLGPDTQYF. The DNA for the CDR3 is TGTGCCAGCAGCTCTGGACTAGGACCAGATACGCAGTATTTT.

This clone was counted a few times. This rearrangement joins TRBV10-3 to TRBJ2-7; weak D call: TRBD2 (6 bases). Looked up from germline, CDR1 is ENHRY and CDR2 is SYGVKD. This CDR3 region has 13 residues. V lost 9 bases and J 3 bases, leaving 15 bases between the germline ends. This CDR3 reads CAIHGTASYEQYF. In nucleotides, the CDR3 is TGTGCCATACACGGGACTGCCAGCTACGAGCAGTACTTC.

The chain combines TRBV27 with TRBJ1-1; D possibly corresponds to TRBD1 (6 bases). The CDR3 contains 15 residues. Trimming cost V 0 bases and J 2 bases, with 10 bases left between them. Germline lookup yields CDR1 MNHEY and CDR2 SMNVEV (reference sequence). The CDR3 DNA follows: TGTGCCAGCAGTTTATCGAGGGGGTTCAACACTGAAGCTTTCTTT. It yields the protein CASSLSRGFNTEAFF.